One and the same sample provided the 15 T cell receptor beta chains below, sequenced in a study of blood T cells in healthy people across ages. For the second PCR, which ran for about 6 to 11 cycles, a sample-barcoded 5' primer and a J-beta primer mix were used. TCRdb re-derived calls from the 5' RACE reads in MiXCR, one entry per CDR3 protein. The table has about 1.1 million distinct CDR3 sequences, 30% to 40% seen once; the top ten hold around 13%. What was sequenced was blood. The receptors shown here come from a man between 18 and 29 years old in good health.

This clonotype was counted between two and nine times. The chain couples TRBV29-1 to TRBJ1-1; 8 bases map to TRBD1. CDR1 SQVTM and CDR2 ANQGSEA come from the germline V gene. Unmatched junction bases numbered 5, after V lost 7 bases and J lost 1 base. CDR3 length: 13 amino acids. In nucleotides, the CDR3 is TGCAGCGCGACGGGACAGGCGAACACTGAAGCTTTCTTT. Protein: CSATGQANTEAFF. Based on the CDR3 plus reference TRBV29-1 and TRBJ1-1, the full variable domain is SAVISQKPSRDICQRGTSLTIQCQVDSQVTMMFWYRQQPGQSLTLIATANQGSEATYESGFVIDKFPISRPNLTFSTLTVSNMSPEDSSIYLCSATGQANTEAFFGQGTRLTVV.

In this sample, this clonotype turned up a few times. The genes are TRBV3-1 and TRBJ1-5; perhaps TRBD1 as D (5 bases). The CDR3 is 14 amino acids. Looked up from germline, CDR1 is LGHDT and CDR2 is YNNKEL (reference sequence). The V end lost 0 bases, the J end lost 6 bases, and 9 bases lay between the germline ends. DNA of the CDR3: TGTGCCAGCAGCCAAGAGGGGACGGGTCAGCCCCAGCATTTT. Residues: CASSQEGTGQPQHF.

CDR3 in amino acids: CSAKSDRGHLGYTF. In nucleotides, the CDR3 is TGCAGTGCTAAATCCGACAGGGGGCATCTTGGCTACACCTTC. The rearrangement uses TRBV20-1 and TRBJ1-2; 10 positions match TRBD1. The germline gives CDR1 DFQATT, CDR2 SNEGSKA (reference sequence). The length of the CDR3 is 14 residues. V lost 4 bases to trimming and J lost 7 bases; unmatched junction nucleotides: 9.

The CDR3 DNA reads TGTGCCAGCATTGACCGACAGGGTTCTGGCACTGAAGCTTTCTTT. Its protein product is CASIDRQGSGTEAFF. The chain has TRBV6-2 or TRBV6-3 and TRBJ1-1, with 7 nucleotides matching TRBD1. CDR1 and CDR2 (germline): MNHEY, SVGEGT. The CDR3 spans 15 residues. Losses at the gene ends were 7 bases for V and 4 bases for J; bases not matched to a gene: 12.

This clonotype was observed a handful of times. V and J are TRBV7-9 and TRBJ1-4; TRBD1 might be the D (6 bases). Trimming cost V 3 bases and J 8 bases, with 19 bases left between them. From germline, CDR1 is SEHNR and CDR2 FQNEAQ (reference sequence). The CDR3 covers 16 residues. The CDR3 DNA follows: TGTGCCAGCAGCTTTCCCCTACAGGGAGTTAACGAAAAACTGTTTTTT. Its protein is CASSFPLQGVNEKLFF. Full variable domain (rest looked up from reference TRBV7-9 and TRBJ1-4): DTGVSQNPRHKITKRGQNVTFRCDPISEHNRLYWYRQTLGQGPEFLTYFQNEAQLEKSRLLSDRFSAERPKGSFSTLEIQRTEQGDSAMYLCASSFPLQGVNEKLFFGSGTQLSVL.

This clonotype occurred a few times. This rearrangement joins TRBV2 to TRBJ1-2, with 9 nucleotides matching TRBD1. V shed 3 bases and J 3 bases; nucleotides not matched to a gene: 5. This CDR3 has 15 residues. Germline loops: CDR1 SNHLY, CDR2 FYNNEI. In DNA, the CDR3 is TGTGCCAGCAGTGATACGGGGACAGGGTACTATGGCTACACCTTC. It translates to CASSDTGTGYYGYTF.

The rearrangement links TRBV25-1 to TRBJ1-4; tentatively, D is TRBD1 (5 bases). Trimming removed 2 bases at V and 5 bases at J, with 12 bases between. The CDR3 totals 15 residues. Germline V CDR1 and CDR2: MGHDK, SYGVNS. CDR3 region: CASSEIGRGNEKLFF. CDR3 bases: TGTGCCAGCAGTGAAATAGGGAGGGGAAATGAAAAACTGTTTTTT. Variable domain in full (rest from reference TRBV25-1 and TRBJ1-4): EADIYQTPRYLVIGTGKKITLECSQTMGHDKMYWYQQDPGMELHLIHYSYGVNSTEKGDLSSESTVSRIRTEHFPLTLESARPSHTSQYLCASSEIGRGNEKLFFGSGTQLSVL.

The chain has TRBV7-8 and TRBJ1-6; 9 bases are a match to TRBD1. The germline CDR1 and CDR2 sequences are SGHVS and FQNEAQ. Trimming removed 0 bases from V and 8 bases from J; junction bases left unmatched: 5. The CDR3 runs to 16 residues. In DNA, the CDR3 is TGTGCCAGCAGCTTAGCTCACAGGGGGCTGTATTCACCCCTCCACTTT. Translated: CASSLAHRGLYSPLHF.

The J gene is TRBJ1-2, the V gene TRBV9; D may be TRBD1 (5 bases). Germline V gene data show CDR1 as SGDLS and CDR2 as YYNGEE. V shed 5 bases and J shed 8 bases, with 16 bases lying between them. This CDR3 spans 13 amino acids. CDR3 sequence (DNA): TGTGCCAGCAGGCCGATCCAGGGTCTGGGCTACACCTTC. This codes for CASRPIQGLGYTF. The variable domain in full, with the rest retrieved from reference TRBV9 and TRBJ1-2, is DSGVTQTPKHLITATGQRVTLRCSPRSGDLSVYWYQQSLDQGLQFLIQYYNGEERAKGNILERFSAQQFPDLHSELNLSSLELGDSALYFCASRPIQGLGYTFGSGTRLTVV.

In this sample, this clonotype turned up many times. The gene calls are TRBV7-2 and TRBJ2-3; weak D call: TRBD2 (7 bases). Germline V gene sequence: CDR1 SGHTA, CDR2 FQGNSA. The CDR3 covers 16 residues. V was trimmed by 3 bases and J by 0 bases, leaving 13 bases between them. The CDR3 region is CASSFVGGASTDTQYF. Here the CDR3 DNA reads TGTGCCAGCAGCTTTGTGGGGGGGGCTAGCACAGATACGCAGTATTTT. Using reference TRBV7-2 and TRBJ2-3 for the parts outside the CDR3, the full variable domain is GAGVSQSPSNKVTEKGKDVELRCDPISGHTALYWYRQSLGQGLEFLIYFQGNSAPDKSGLPSDRFSAERTGGSVSTLTIQRTQQEDSAVYLCASSFVGGASTDTQYFGPGTRLTVL.

The chain links TRBV7-2 to TRBJ1-3; no firm D call. The CDR3 is 13 amino acids. The V gene lost 6 bases and the J gene lost 4 bases, with 10 bases spanning the gap. Germline lookup yields CDR1 SGHTA and CDR2 FQGNSA. Here the CDR3 DNA reads TGTGCCAGCAGGGAGGGTTCAGGAAACACCATATATTTT. It is translated as CASREGSGNTIYF.

The rearrangement uses TRBV20-1 and TRBJ2-7, with D unclear. V lost 3 bases and J lost 5, with 8 bases in between. CDR1 is DFQATT, CDR2 SNEGSKA, per germline (reference sequence). The CDR3 runs 11 residues. For the CDR3, the DNA is TGCAGTGCTAGCGGTCCCAACGAGCAGTACTTC. As protein: CSASGPNEQYF.

The chain carries TRBV21-1 and TRBJ2-5; the tabulated D call, TRBD1, remains unverified against the DNA. TRBV21-1 is a known pseudogene. This CDR3 contains 14 residues. Here the CDR3 DNA reads TGTGCCAGCAAGCACTTGGACGGGGAGGAGACCCAGTACTTC. It translates to CASKHLDGEETQYF.

The chain couples TRBV12-5 to TRBJ2-1, with 7 bases that match TRBD2. The end of the DNA fits TRBJ2-7 better, so the J call may be wrong. The length of the CDR3 is 14 residues. Germline V lookup: CDR1 LGHNT, CDR2 FRNRAP. The CDR3 sequence is CASGHGEGYNEQYF. The CDR3 region has the DNA TGTGCTAGTGGCCACGGGGAGGGCTACAATGAGCAGTACTTC.

This clonotype was counted only a few times. The J gene is TRBJ2-7, the V gene TRBV20-1; 10 positions agree with TRBD1. The CDR3 sequence is 14 residues long. Germline assignment: CDR1 DFQATT and CDR2 SNEGSKA (reference sequence). V shed 6 bases and J 7 bases; nucleotides not matched to a gene: 12. The chain's CDR3 is CSALGQGIYQEQYF. CDR3 DNA: TGCAGTGCCCTGGGACAGGGGATTTATCAAGAGCAGTACTTC.